A single sample is the source of the 5 T cell receptor beta chains below, sequenced in a study of sequential checkpoint blockade in melanoma. Stated treatment: randomized to nivolumab then ipilimumab (arm A) or the reverse (arm B). Repertoires were generated with immunoSEQ multiplex PCR, while TCRdb's copy carries only in-frame clones and drops some. The data show about 22,000 clones, with roughly 76% seen just once and around 27% held by the top ten. Sequenced material: CD8+ T cells sorted from blood (inferred from file names), taken from a patient given nivolumab and ipilimumab in sequence. These receptors all come from a human donor with melanoma.

The gene calls are TRBV27 and TRBJ2-7; D possibly corresponds to TRBD1 (6 bases). CDR3 length: 13 amino acids. Looked up from germline, CDR1 is MNHEY and CDR2 is SMNVEV (reference sequence). Trimming cost V 4 bases and J 3 bases, with 10 bases left between them. The DNA for the CDR3 is TGTGCCAGCAGTTATATACAGGGCTACGAGCAGTACTTC. Translating gives CASSYIQGYEQYF.

The gene calls are TRBV28 and TRBJ2-5; 10 nucleotides match TRBD2. The germline V gene has CDR1 MDHEN and CDR2 SYDVKM. Trimming took 7 bases from V and 2 from J; bases not matched to a gene: 4. The CDR3 consists of 14 residues. The CDR3 region has the DNA TGTGCCAGCACTCTTAGCGGGGGGCAAGAGACCCAGTACTTC. Translation: CASTLSGGQETQYF.

This chain links TRBV6-6 with TRBJ1-5, with 7 nucleotides matching TRBD1. V was pared by 0 bases and J by 2 bases, with 1 base of the junction left unmatched. Germline-derived CDR1 and CDR2 are MNHNY and SVGAGI (reference sequence). This CDR3 spans 15 amino acids. CDR3 loop: CASSYSGQGNQPQHF. The CDR3, as DNA: TGTGCCAGCAGTTACTCAGGACAGGGCAATCAGCCCCAGCATTTT.

The chain is built from TRBV5-6 and TRBJ1-2; 8 nucleotides align to TRBD1. With 7 bases clipped from V and 6 bases from J, the junction kept 8 bases outside the gene matches. The CDR3 has 13 amino acids. Germline CDR1 SGHDT, CDR2 YYEEEE. The CDR3 here is CASDEAGGNGYTF. The CDR3 coding sequence is TGTGCCAGCGATGAGGCAGGGGGCAATGGCTACACCTTC.

The chain joins TRBV5-1 to TRBJ2-7, with TRBD2 matching 11 bases. Per the germline V gene, CDR1 is SGHRS and CDR2 is YFSETQ. The V segment lost 3 bases and the J segment 6 bases; nucleotides outside the gene matches: 14. This CDR3 has 17 amino acids. The CDR3 DNA follows: TGCGCCAGCAGCTCCATGGGACTAGCGGTCCCTAAGAGCGAGCAGTACTTC. This codes for CASSSMGLAVPKSEQYF.